The T cell receptor beta chain under discussion was sequenced for a study of cytomegalovirus exposure and HLA in healthy donors. Findings and limits, study-wide: There were three CMV-associated chains whose specificity for CMV antigens was confirmed in vitro.

Here immunoSEQ multiplex PCR was the method, and the copy in TCRdb shows in-frame clones only, minus some. Among fewer than 85,000 clones, about 96% were seen once, and the ten largest hold about 1.3%. Unmatched junction bases numbered 5, after V lost 4 bases and J lost 4 bases. The CDR3 is made up of 15 amino acids. The germline CDR1 and CDR2 sequences are SQVTM and ANQGSEA. Details on this clone: The antigen remains unidentified.

Sequenced: PBMCs. The rearrangement joins TRBV29-1 to TRBJ2-1; 12 bases are shared with TRBD2. This receptor was obtained from a young woman in good health and CMV-seronegative. This CDR3 reads CSVVLLAGGYNEQFF. CDR3 nucleotide sequence: TGCAGCGTTGTCCTGCTAGCGGGAGGGTACAATGAGCAGTTCTTC.